What follows describes a single T cell receptor (beta chain). The antigen this receptor binds is unknown. Base qualities are not at hand, and no much larger clone is one base apart. This specimen comes from a study of cytomegalovirus exposure and HLA in healthy donors (dated by TCRdb to 2016 to 2017). For context, the study as a whole: An earlier analysis of approximately 600 of the donors reported more than 250 Gb of sequence data and 100 million to 130 million unique TCR beta sequences from some 180 million T cells. A separate validation cohort of approximately 120 different subjects was used in addition to the roughly 620-subject first cohort. High-throughput TCR immunosequencing, statistical association of individual TCRs with disease status, and machine learning were combined to predict cytomegalovirus infection status. Donor age, sex, ethnicity and CMV serostatus were compiled together with the repertoire data. In an earlier analysis of a few hundred of the donors, high-throughput TCR beta sequencing was used to judge whether each TCR beta V gene segment behaved as functional or pseudogenic. Across some 400 genotyped donors of the cohort, an average of about 240,000 unique TCR beta nucleotide sequences per donor were sequenced, and roughly 18% of those sequences were non-productive. Roughly five DR-DQ haplotypes were handled as single units for association and clustering, since linkage in the cohort was strong. Of the roughly 400 genotyped donors, over 65% fell in the genetic ancestry cluster associated with self-reported Caucasian donors. The aim of the study was to test whether cataloging public T cell receptors could identify signatures of past pathogen exposure. Class I and class II HLA loci were covered by the typing at four-digit resolution. A later genetic analysis took genome-wide SNP genotypes for about 55% of the roughly 700 donors and used that subset as a discovery cohort. Rather than using new phenotypic data, the later analysis identified candidate immune exposures from TCR beta sequences and from how often those sequences occurred across donors. In a later analysis, previously published TCR beta repertoires from about 670 donors were re-analyzed and high-resolution HLA genotyping was added so that TCR occurrence patterns could be studied. The study used immunosequencing to profile the T cell repertoires of some 600 subjects and linked those repertoires to cytomegalovirus serostatus. All discovery cohort repertoires had been generated using a single sequencing platform. An early release covering roughly 640 HLA-typed donors comprised about 290 gigabases of sequencing data and around 86 million unique TCR sequences. Typing coverage varied by locus: roughly 620-640 donors for A, B, C, DRB1 and DQB1; roughly 520 for DQA1; about 600 for DPA1; approximately 450 for DPB1.

The cohort was made up of about 670 healthy bone marrow donors. At the time of sampling, every cohort member was nominally healthy, though immune exposures that went unrecorded were likely present. The donor tested CMV seropositive, placing the donor among the 250 to 350 seropositive members of the cohort. A peripheral blood sample was provided by each donor, and peripheral blood mononuclear cells were used for TCR beta sequencing. The Qiagen DNeasy Blood Extraction Kit was used to extract genomic DNA from the blood cell samples. Taken from the germline V gene, the CDR1 and CDR2 loops are MDHEN and SYDVKM. The CDR3 has 11 amino acids, counting the end cysteine and phenylalanine. The kept DNA is CDR3 alone, 33 bases in frame from the first base. The V end gives up 5 bases and the J end 15 bases, leaving 3 bases in the junction not matched to a gene. Receptors were amplified or captured by the immunoSEQ multiplex PCR assay. For the multiplex PCR, a mixture combining 60 forward primers for TCR Vbeta segments and 13 reverse primers for TCR Jbeta segments was used. The CDR3 region of rearranged TCR beta genes was amplified from genomic DNA by a multiplex PCR assay. The amplified TCR beta libraries were sequenced on the Illumina HiSeq System as 87-base-pair reads. Per the original workflow: In a later analysis, 70 million to 95 million unique TCR beta chains were counted across the roughly 700 repertoires, and roughly 10 million of these chains were shared by at least two donors. Raw reads were error-corrected and collapsed into unique sequences by a nearest-neighbor algorithm in which closely related sequences were merged to remove PCR and sequencing errors. V, D and J gene segments were assigned by aligning CDR3 sequences to IMGT reference sequences. Each retained sequence needed at least a six-nucleotide match to both a V gene segment and a J gene segment. Rearrangements were classified as productive when the CDR3 lacked stop codons and remained in frame with V and J, and all other rearrangements were classified as non-productive. Following IMGT convention, CDR3 was defined as the stretch from the second conserved V-encoded cysteine to the conserved J-encoded phenylalanine. In an earlier analysis of roughly 610 of the donors, sequences lacking an unambiguous match to a single V gene segment were excluded. In an earlier analysis of 587 of the donors, a V segment was called functional when productive rearrangements were above 56.7%, and segregating when the standard deviation between donors exceeded 5%. A statistical classification framework was developed to diagnose cytomegalovirus status using the catalog of TCR beta chain sequences. In a later analysis, V and J genes were assigned by comparing TCR nucleotide sequences against IMGT/GENE-DB human TR gene sequences. In a later analysis, CDR3 sequences and most-parsimonious VDJ recombination scenarios were assigned using the TCRdist pipeline. In a later analysis, every TCR beta chain was defined by the combination of its CDR3 amino acid sequence and its V-gene family, and reads without a unique V-gene family were dropped. As a way to deal with suspected cross-contamination and a sequencing artifact, a later analysis dropped under 600 nucleotide sequences that were highly shared and had low generation probability. In a later analysis, a clonal expansion index for each public chain was calculated from normalized within-repertoire ranks of inferred template counts. A later analysis computed generation probabilities with a VDJ recombination model fitted to out-of-frame rearrangements, and checked the results against IGoR. Hypergeometric tests were used in a later analysis to score TCR-TCR, TCR-HLA and TCR-CMV co-occurrence, with a repertoire-size bias correction applied to the TCR pairs. To estimate false discovery rates, a later analysis permuted the HLA or CMV assignments 20 times. In a later analysis, co-occurring TCRs were grouped using DBSCAN, and TCRdist sequence similarity was added for clustering within HLA-allele-positive subsets. Repertoires with fewer than 30,000 or more than 120,000 public chains, plus five repertoires with anomalous nucleotide sharing, were excluded from co-occurrence clustering. Sourced from immuneACCESS, this table was stored by TCRdb with only in-frame sequences that have V and J called. A share of the clones is absent; for the studies checked, an unresolved V gene accounts for under half, and the remainder has no known explanation. That table is the source of V, J and clone size, and D and trimming were worked out from the DNA. Present in this sample are 100,000 or so clones, around 77% of which were seen just once. Around 9.9% of the sample rests with the top ten.

The paper's findings and limits, for the study overall: The classifier was reported to diagnose cytomegalovirus status with high specificity and sensitivity in both the original cohort and the validation cohort. An earlier analysis of several hundred of the donors showed that most TCR beta V segments appeared in productive rearrangements either about 87% or about 30% of the time, which broadly matched IMGT annotations. Specific HLA alleles were associated with 15,000 to 20,000 TCR beta sequences at a false discovery rate of 0.05 in a later analysis. The 87-base-pair reads could not distinguish some IMGT-functional V segments, including TRBV6-2 and TRBV6-3, so those segments were excluded. In a later analysis, most CMV-associated TCR beta chains were found to appear HLA-restricted, with HLA associations seemingly driven largely by CMV exposure. Linkage disequilibrium might explain the correlated functional status among segregating V segments, but an unknown experimental factor could not be excluded. Strong co-occurrence of HLA alleles, especially DR and DQ, made assigning TCR associations to individual alleles difficult. An association between a missense DCLRE1C variant and V-gene and J-gene trimming of TCR beta chains was found in a later genetic analysis and replicated in an independent cohort. Several of the top co-occurrence clusters appeared to be linked to parvovirus B19, influenza, CMV and Epstein-Barr virus, according to a later analysis. A later analysis found that HLA-associated TCR beta chains were more clonally expanded and had lower generation probabilities than equally common non-associated chains. According to a later genetic analysis, donors in an Asian-associated ancestry cluster had fewer N-insertions in productive TCRs than the approximately 670-donor mean. Sequencing depth was assumed to be roughly uniform across donors in the presence/absence analyses, though that assumption may not hold. Across donors, most TCR sequences were observed very rarely, whereas some public TCRs were present in many individuals. In a later analysis, the rate of TCR association differed among HLA loci, with DRB1 alleles having the most associated TCRs and HLA-C alleles having the fewest. A total of roughly 160 TCR beta chains were listed by the study as associated with cytomegalovirus. In vitro tests confirmed that three of the cytomegalovirus-associated TCR beta chains recognize cytomegalovirus antigens. According to the authors, the approach could potentially be generalized to other disease states and immunological phenotypes. Because counts were too low, about 18 rarely observed V segments, including chromosome 9 orphons, were left out of the earlier analysis of 587 of the donors. A cluster of highly shared sequence variants was judged likely to represent a technical artifact of the sequencing pipeline. In this cohort, only TCR beta chains were sequenced, and detectable features were limited by the absence of alpha or paired-chain data. HLA typing was unavailable for some donors at each locus, so association tests used only the typed subset. A further reported finding was that TCR beta sequences accurately predicted the HLA-A and HLA-B alleles for most subjects in the first cohort. Immune exposure information for the cohort was limited to CMV serostatus.

This sequence was found in a man between 35 and 55 years old in good health and CMV-seropositive. The sequenced material came from PBMCs. The rearranged segments are TRBV28 and TRBJ1-6, with 8 bases in between that match TRBD1. The CDR3 has the sequence CASSVGQVLHF. The DNA sequence follows: TGTGCCAGCAGTGTGGGACAGGTCCTCCACTTT.